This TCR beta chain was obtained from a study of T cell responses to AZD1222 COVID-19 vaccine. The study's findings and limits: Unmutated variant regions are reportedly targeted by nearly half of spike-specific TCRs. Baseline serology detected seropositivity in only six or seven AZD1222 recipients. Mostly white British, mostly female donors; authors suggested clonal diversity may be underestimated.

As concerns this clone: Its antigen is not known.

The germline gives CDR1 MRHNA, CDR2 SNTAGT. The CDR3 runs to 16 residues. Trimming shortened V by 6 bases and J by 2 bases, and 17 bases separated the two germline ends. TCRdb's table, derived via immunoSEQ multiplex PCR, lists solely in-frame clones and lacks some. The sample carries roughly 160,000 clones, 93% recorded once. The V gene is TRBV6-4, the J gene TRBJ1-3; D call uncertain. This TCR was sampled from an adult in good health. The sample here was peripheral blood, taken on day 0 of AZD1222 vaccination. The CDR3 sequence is CASRGRRSGPGNTIYF. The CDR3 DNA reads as TGTGCCAGCAGAGGTCGGAGATCAGGTCCTGGAAACACCATATATTTT.